These T cell receptor beta chains were read from a single sample in a study of T cells in Graves' hyperthyroidism and ophthalmopathy. TCRdb redid the calling of the multiplex PCR reads with MiXCR, one entry per CDR3 protein. The table lists roughly 520,000 distinct CDR3 sequences, roughly a quarter of them singletons, with 11% in the top ten. Material for sequencing was blood. All receptors derive from a woman younger than 45 with Graves' ophthalmopathy. Each CDR3 is given with its conserved first and last residue. Fields, in order: V gene, J gene, CDR3 length, clone size, D gene, CDR3 protein, CDR3 DNA. The D gene is left open where the match is weak. Not all rows give a size; the values are once, few, many and, for expanded clones, a class.

TRBV6-1	TRBJ1-1	14	few	NA	CASTAGTMNTEAFF	TGTGCCAGCACGGCCGGGACTATGAACACTGAAGCTTTCTTT
TRBV28	TRBJ2-5	15	NA	TRBD2	CASSGLAALEETQYF	TGTGCCAGCAGTGGACTAGCGGCACTCGAAGAGACCCAGTACTTC
TRBV4-1	TRBJ2-7	15	many	TRBD1	CASSQTTGAGYEQYF	TGCGCCAGCAGCCAAACTACAGGGGCCGGGTACGAGCAGTACTTC
TRBV6-1	TRBJ2-5	16	NA	TRBD1	CASSLGQGVGQETQYF	TGTGCCAGCAGTCTCGGACAGGGGGTGGGACAAGAGACCCAGTACTTC
TRBV12-3/TRBV12-4	TRBJ1-1	13	many	NA	CASILDSNTEAFF	TGTGCCAGCATCCTGGACAGCAACACTGAAGCTTTCTTT
TRBV7-3	TRBJ2-5	14	NA	TRBD2	CASSPGLAGGTQYF	TGTGCCAGCAGCCCGGGACTAGCGGGAGGGACCCAGTACTTC
TRBV5-1	TRBJ2-5	16	many	NA	CASSPRQERLAETQYF	TGCGCCAGCAGCCCAAGACAGGAAAGGCTCGCGGAGACCCAGTACTTC
TRBV24-1	TRBJ2-3	14	few	NA	CATSEAPGTDTQYF	TGTGCCACCAGTGAGGCCCCGGGCACAGATACGCAGTATTTT
TRBV6-5	TRBJ1-1	16	many	TRBD1	CASRKAGGGLGTEAFF	TGTGCCAGCAGAAAGGCAGGGGGCGGCTTAGGCACTGAAGCTTTCTTT
TRBV11-2	TRBJ2-2	17	few	NA	CASSLDLIQPWTGELFF	TGTGCCAGCAGCTTAGATCTAATCCAGCCGTGGACCGGGGAGCTGTTTTTT
TRBV6-1	TRBJ2-7	15	many	NA	CASSRSLSLSYEQYF	TGTGCCAGCAGTAGAAGTCTAAGCCTGTCCTACGAGCAGTACTTC
TRBV20-1	TRBJ1-1	12	many	NA	CSAPPGNTEAFF	TGCAGTGCCCCCCCGGGGAACACTGAAGCTTTCTTT
TRBV20-1	TRBJ1-2	15	few	NA	CSAPRAGVSNYGYTF	TGCAGTGCTCCTCGAGCAGGGGTGTCTAACTATGGCTACACCTTC
TRBV30	TRBJ2-6	15	NA	TRBD1	CAWGQGASGANVLTF	TGTGCCTGGGGACAGGGGGCGTCTGGGGCCAACGTCCTGACTTTC
TRBV7-8	TRBJ1-4	14	NA	NA	CASSFGGTPEKLFF	TGTGCCAGCAGCTTCGGAGGGACACCCGAAAAACTGTTTTTT
TRBV7-9	TRBJ1-3	13	many	NA	CASSLGLRNTIYF	TGTGCCAGCAGCTTAGGGCTGCGGAACACCATATATTTT
TRBV2	TRBJ2-7	13	many	NA	CASSEFIGQPIYF	TGTGCCAGCAGTGAATTTATAGGACAGCCGATTTACTTC
TRBV12-3/TRBV12-4	TRBJ2-5	17	many	TRBD2	CASSRRPGRGYQGTQYF	TGTGCCAGCAGCCGAAGACCGGGGCGGGGGTACCAAGGGACCCAGTACTTC
TRBV29-1	TRBJ2-5	14	many	NA	CSVEAPGQDGTQYF	TGCAGCGTTGAAGCCCCGGGGCAGGACGGGACCCAGTACTTC
TRBV4-3	TRBJ1-5	15	many	TRBD1	CASSQERGRTQPQHF	TGCGCCAGCAGCCAAGAGAGGGGGCGAACACAGCCCCAGCATTTT
TRBV6-1	TRBJ1-2	13	once	TRBD1	CASSRGLSYGYTF	TGTGCCAGCAGTAGGGGGCTGTCCTATGGCTACACCTTC
TRBV3-1	TRBJ2-3	17	NA	TRBD2	CASSQDSSGTSTDTQYF	TGTGCCAGCAGCCAAGACTCTAGCGGTACTAGCACAGATACGCAGTATTTT
TRBV12-3/TRBV12-4	TRBJ1-2	15	few	TRBD1	CASSPRQGAPGGYTF	TGTGCCAGCAGTCCCCGACAGGGGGCGCCGGGAGGCTACACCTTC
TRBV7-2	TRBJ2-7	15	many	TRBD1	CASSRTGTGTYEQYF	TGTGCCAGCAGCAGAACCGGGACAGGGACCTACGAGCAGTACTTC
TRBV28	TRBJ1-2	13	NA	NA	CASSQALNYGYTF	TGTGCCAGCAGCCAGGCCCTTAACTATGGCTACACCTTC
TRBV27	TRBJ1-5	17	many	NA	CASSLLSGGLSNQPQHF	TGTGCCAGCAGCCTCCTTAGTGGGGGCTTAAGCAATCAGCCCCAGCATTTT
TRBV6-5	TRBJ2-5	15	many	NA	CASRRGTQYQETQYF	TGTGCCAGCCGACGGGGGACCCAGTACCAAGAGACCCAGTACTTC
TRBV28	TRBJ1-2	14	many	NA	CASSPLGGAYGYTF	TGTGCCAGCAGTCCTCTCGGGGGCGCCTATGGCTACACCTTC
TRBV6-2/TRBV6-3	TRBJ1-5	15	NA	NA	CASSYVWVGNQPQHF	TGTGCCAGCAGTTACGTCTGGGTGGGTAATCAGCCCCAGCATTTT
TRBV25-1	TRBJ1-5	14	NA	TRBD1	CARRWTGGNQPQHF	TGTGCCAGACGATGGACAGGGGGCAATCAGCCCCAGCATTTT
TRBV9	TRBJ2-5	13	NA	NA	CASGRGELETQYF	TGTGCCAGCGGCAGGGGTGAACTAGAGACCCAGTACTTC
TRBV2	TRBJ2-7	14	many	TRBD1	CASTVGRGRYEQYF	TGTGCCAGCACTGTCGGTAGGGGGCGCTACGAGCAGTACTTC
TRBV29-1	TRBJ2-7	13	many	NA	CSVAADMGYEQYF	TGCAGCGTTGCGGCAGATATGGGCTACGAGCAGTACTTC
TRBV6-1	TRBJ2-3	15	NA	NA	CASREGAGYPDTQYF	TGTGCCAGCAGGGAAGGGGCGGGCTATCCAGATACGCAGTATTTT
TRBV28	TRBJ1-1	14	NA	TRBD1	CASVRQGTNTEAFF	TGTGCCAGCGTAAGACAGGGAACGAACACTGAAGCTTTCTTT
TRBV11-1	TRBJ1-2	17	many	NA	CASSLPWGEQGDYGYTF	TGTGCCAGCAGCTTACCGTGGGGAGAACAGGGTGACTATGGCTACACCTTC
TRBV5-1	TRBJ1-1	15	NA	NA	CASSPTTDLNTEAFF	TGCGCCAGCAGCCCCACTACGGATCTGAACACTGAAGCTTTCTTT
TRBV6-4	TRBJ1-2	13	many	NA	CASSDSRGYGYTF	TGTGCCAGCAGTGACTCTCGGGGATATGGCTACACCTTC
TRBV15	TRBJ2-7	14	many	NA	CATRETGDSYEQYF	TGTGCCACCAGGGAGACGGGTGATTCCTACGAGCAGTACTTC
TRBV20-1	TRBJ1-5	13	few	NA	CSANSDQNQPQHF	TGCAGTGCTAACTCGGACCAGAATCAGCCCCAGCATTTT
TRBV6-5	TRBJ2-7	14	many	NA	CASSYDQGVYEQYF	TGTGCCAGCAGTTACGACCAGGGTGTCTACGAGCAGTACTTC
TRBV11-2	TRBJ2-7	14	NA	TRBD2	CASSTLAGAYEQYF	TGTGCCAGCAGCACCCTAGCGGGAGCCTACGAGCAGTACTTC
TRBV19	TRBJ1-5	15	many	NA	CASSIGRDGHQPQHF	TGTGCCAGTAGTATTGGGCGGGACGGACATCAGCCCCAGCATTTT
TRBV5-1	TRBJ1-2	14	NA	TRBD1	CASSRASRGLGYTF	TGCGCCAGCAGCCGTGCTTCCAGGGGGCTTGGCTACACCTTC
TRBV9	TRBJ1-1	16	NA	NA	CASSVGPGWMNAEAFF	TGTGCCAGCAGCGTAGGTCCAGGTTGGATGAACGCTGAAGCTTTCTTT
TRBV14	TRBJ1-6	15	once	NA	CASSPAYSYNSPLHF	TGTGCCAGCAGCCCTGCGTACTCCTATAATTCACCCCTCCACTTT
TRBV7-2	TRBJ2-1	11	NA	NA	CASSWYNEQFF	TGTGCCAGCAGCTGGTACAATGAGCAGTTCTTC
TRBV4-1	TRBJ1-1	14	many	NA	CASSQLGDGGPAFF	TGCGCCAGCAGCCAATTGGGGGACGGCGGACCAGCTTTCTTT
TRBV20-1	TRBJ2-5	11	many	NA	CSVGGVETQYF	TGCAGTGTTGGGGGAGTGGAGACCCAGTACTTC
TRBV7-2	TRBJ2-7	15	many	NA	CASSLQTGAGYEQYF	TGTGCCAGCAGCTTACAAACGGGGGCGGGCTACGAGCAGTACTTC
TRBV12-3/TRBV12-4	TRBJ1-3	15	many	NA	CASTQRDLTGNTIYF	TGTGCCAGCACCCAGCGGGATTTAACTGGAAACACCATATATTTT
TRBV3-1	TRBJ1-5	16	few	TRBD1	CASSKTGSYGNQPQHF	TGTGCCAGCAGCAAGACAGGGTCTTATGGCAATCAGCCCCAGCATTTT